A single sample gave rise to the 4 T cell receptor beta chains below, sequenced in a study of cytomegalovirus exposure and HLA in healthy donors. Researchers ran the PCR with 60 Vbeta and 13 Jbeta primers. The method was immunoSEQ multiplex PCR; TCRdb's version includes in-frame clones alone and lacks a portion of them. The repertoire includes 160,000 or so clones, roughly 80% of them detected once, and around 1.4% sits in the top ten. Sequencing input: PBMCs. The receptors were gathered from a male donor in good health and CMV-seronegative.

The chain employs TRBV5-1 and TRBJ2-5, with 13 bases aligning to TRBD2. The junction had 5 bases not matched to a gene; V was cut back by 1 base and J by 5 bases. Germline CDR1 is SGHRS and CDR2 is YFSETQ. The CDR3 length is 16 residues. CDR3 sequence (DNA): TGCGCCAGCAGCTTGACTAGCGGGGGGGTCGCGGAGACCCAGTACTTC. Protein: CASSLTSGGVAETQYF.

The rearrangement links TRBV27 to TRBJ1-5; TRBD1 matches 9 bases. Per germline, CDR1 MNHEY and CDR2 SMNVEV (reference sequence). The CDR3 totals 15 residues. V lost 5 bases and J lost 4; bases outside the gene matches: 6. CDR3 amino acids: CASSTSGTGNQPQHF. The CDR3 DNA is TGTGCCAGCAGTACCTCCGGGACAGGGAATCAGCCCCAGCATTTT.

The J gene is TRBJ2-1, the V gene TRBV29-1; 12 nucleotides match TRBD2. This CDR3 comprises 14 residues. Germline CDR1 and CDR2: SQVTM and ANQGSEA. The V gene end was trimmed by 6 bases and the J gene end by 15 bases; junction bases not matched to a gene: 15. CDR3 in DNA: TGCAGCGTATCTAGCGGGAGGGCCGGGAATTTTTGGTTCTTC. This codes for CSVSSGRAGNFWFF.

The chain uses TRBV28 and TRBJ1-1; unclear D gene. Germline CDR1 and CDR2: MDHEN and SYDVKM. The CDR3 has 14 amino acids. With 7 bases removed from V and 7 bases from J, the gap between germline ends came to 19 bases. CDR3 sequence reads: CASNRAGFSNEAFF. The CDR3 region has the DNA TGTGCCAGCAATCGTGCGGGGTTCTCTAATGAAGCTTTCTTT.